These 18 T cell receptor beta chains share one sample of origin, sequenced in a study of T cells in Graves' hyperthyroidism and ophthalmopathy. The CDR3 regions of TCR beta were amplified from RNA transcripts. During a first-round RT-PCR of the TCR CDR3, the HTBI primer set was used. TCRdb itself ran the multiplex PCR reads through MiXCR, one entry per CDR3 protein. Among roughly 550,000 distinct CDR3 sequences listed, 16% were seen once. The sample was blood. Receptors originate from a woman aged 30 to 39 with Graves' ophthalmopathy.

This clonotype has more than one count but fewer than ten. The CDR3 here is CASSNRGLAGELFF. CDR3 nucleotides: TGTGCCAGCAGCAACCGGGGACTAGCGGGGGAGCTGTTTTTT. This sequence joins TRBV7-2 and TRBJ2-2, with TRBD2 identical over 10 bases. V lost 5 bases and J lost 8; bases outside the gene matches: 5. The germline gives CDR1 SGHTA, CDR2 FQGNSA. The CDR3 consists of 14 residues.

V usage is TRBV27 and J usage is TRBJ1-5, with D perhaps matching TRBD1 (5 bases). CDR1 is MNHEY, CDR2 SMNVEV, per germline (reference sequence). The CDR3 covers 15 residues. The V end was cut by 3 bases, the J end by 6 bases, with 15 bases between. The CDR3 reads CASSLAGLVGQPQHF. CDR3 in DNA: TGTGCCAGCAGTTTGGCAGGGCTGGTTGGTCAGCCCCAGCATTTT.

This clonotype has a handful of counts. V usage is TRBV5-1 and J usage is TRBJ1-2; no definite D call. The germline V and J ends were trimmed by 1 base and 8 bases, with 15 bases remaining between them. CDR1 is SGHRS, CDR2 YFSETQ, per germline. This CDR3 comprises 14 residues. The CDR3 DNA is TGCGCCAGCAGCTTGCGCCGAACCTCGGACGGCTACACCTTC. Residues: CASSLRRTSDGYTF. Full variable domain (outside the CDR3, taken from reference TRBV5-1 and TRBJ1-2): KAGVTQTPRYLIKTRGQQVTLSCSPISGHRSVSWYQQTPGQGLQFLFEYFSETQRNKGNFPGRFSGRQFSNSRSEMNVSTLELGDSALYLCASSLRRTSDGYTFGSGTRLTVV.

This clonotype was counted once. CDR3 protein: CASSSLGQPYNEQFF. As DNA, the CDR3 is TGTGCCAGCAGCTCATTGGGACAGCCCTACAATGAGCAGTTCTTC. V gene TRBV7-2 combines with J gene TRBJ2-1; 7 bases are a match to TRBD1. V lost 4 bases, J lost 2 bases, and 5 bases stayed unmatched. Germline CDR1 reads SGHTA; CDR2 reads FQGNSA. This CDR3 spans 15 amino acids.

This chain links TRBV5-1 with TRBJ2-1; the D is unclear. Per germline, CDR1 SGHRS and CDR2 YFSETQ. V lost 4 bases to trimming and J lost 5 bases, with 10 bases between them. This CDR3 is built from 13 residues. CDR3 in DNA: TGCGCCAGCAGCCAAGGCGGAGACAATGAGCAGTTCTTC. It translates to CASSQGGDNEQFF.

This chain links TRBV7-6 with TRBJ2-4; tentative D call: TRBD2 (6 bases). Germline values: CDR1 SGHVS, CDR2 FNYEAQ. The CDR3 has 20 residues. V was pared by 0 bases and J by 0 bases, with 21 bases between. The CDR3 nucleotides are TGTGCCAGCAGCTTAGCGCCCGGAGGAGGGAGGTCTGTAGCCAAAAACATTCAGTACTTC. The encoded protein is CASSLAPGGGRSVAKNIQYF. Drawing the rest from reference TRBV7-6 and TRBJ2-4, the complete variable domain is GAGVSQSPRYKVTKRGQDVALRCDPISGHVSLYWYRQALGQGPEFLTYFNYEAQQDKSGLPNDRFSAERPEGSISTLTIQRTEQRDSAMYRCASSLAPGGGRSVAKNIQYFGAGTRLSVL.

This clonotype was detected ten times or more. The rearrangement uses TRBV6-2 or TRBV6-3 and TRBJ1-2; D is possibly TRBD1 (6 bases). Germline V lookup: CDR1 MNHEY, CDR2 SVGEGT. The ends were cut back, 0 bases at V and 4 bases at J, with 12 bases in the middle. CDR3 length: 15 residues. The CDR3 DNA reads as TGTGCCAGCAGTTACTCCCTGACAGGATTCTATGGCTACACCTTC. Its protein product is CASSYSLTGFYGYTF.

J is TRBJ2-7 and V is TRBV2; TRBD1 aligns across 9 bases. The V gene's germline CDR1 is SNHLY and CDR2 FYNNEI. The V gene end was trimmed by 6 bases and the J gene end by 6 bases; junction bases not matched to a gene: 9. The CDR3 length is 14 residues. The CDR3 DNA reads as TGTGCCAGCAGAGATACAGGGGGCTCTCTCGAGCAGTACTTC. Translation gives CASRDTGGSLEQYF.

The V gene is TRBV6-1, the J gene TRBJ2-5; perhaps TRBD2 as D (5 bases). Trimming cost V 5 bases and J 1 base, with 11 bases left between them. Germline assignment: CDR1 MNHNS and CDR2 SASEGT. The CDR3 contains 14 residues. In nucleotides, the CDR3 is TGTGCCAGCAGTTATACGGGGTCCCAAGAGACCCAGTACTTC. Encoded protein: CASSYTGSQETQYF.

J is TRBJ2-2 and V is TRBV25-1, with a tentative D call TRBD1 (5 bases). CDR1 is MGHDK, CDR2 SYGVNS, per germline. V lost 5 bases and J 1 base, leaving 17 bases between the germline ends. This CDR3 is built from 17 residues. The CDR3: CASSRQQPKGNTGELFF. CDR3 DNA: TGTGCCAGCAGTCGACAGCAACCTAAAGGGAACACCGGGGAGCTGTTTTTT.

This clonotype turned up a few times. The rearrangement uses TRBV5-1 and TRBJ1-6; D not certain. CDR1 is SGHRS and CDR2 is YFSETQ in the germline V gene. Trimming cost V 0 bases and J 9 bases, with 10 bases left between them. The CDR3 is 14 residues long. The CDR3 here is CASSLDPVGSPLHF. CDR3 sequence (DNA): TGCGCCAGCAGCTTGGATCCCGTGGGTTCACCCCTCCACTTT.

The CDR3 region has the DNA TGTGCCAGCAAAATTGGACAGGGGTACAATGAGCAGTTCTTC. Its protein product is CASKIGQGYNEQFF. The chain combines TRBV2 with TRBJ2-1; 9 nucleotides match TRBD1. Per the germline V gene, CDR1 is SNHLY and CDR2 is FYNNEI. V lost 7 bases to trimming and J lost 4 bases; unmatched junction nucleotides: 5. This CDR3 has 14 amino acids.

This clonotype was counted many times. The chain recombines TRBV5-1 with TRBJ2-1; D gene uncertain. The CDR3 extends over 13 amino acids. Between the trimmed V and J ends, which lost 5 bases and 0 bases, there was a span of 6 bases. Germline loops: CDR1 SGHRS, CDR2 YFSETQ. The CDR3 DNA is TGCGCCAGCAGACCCGTCTCCTACAATGAGCAGTTCTTC. Translated: CASRPVSYNEQFF.

The rearrangement uses TRBV20-1 and TRBJ2-1; D might be TRBD1 (5 bases). There are 15 residues in the CDR3. V lost 2 bases, J lost 0 bases, and 11 bases lay in between. CDR1 is DFQATT and CDR2 is SNEGSKA in the germline V gene (reference sequence). The CDR3 DNA sequence: TGCAGTGCTAGACAGGGCCGGAGCTCCTACAATGAGCAGTTCTTC. Translating it yields CSARQGRSSYNEQFF.

Many counts were recorded for this clonotype. The chain recombines TRBV5-1 with TRBJ1-4; D not certain. The germline gives CDR1 SGHRS, CDR2 YFSETQ. The V and J ends lost 2 bases and 6 bases respectively, with 11 bases between them. This CDR3 comprises 14 residues. CDR3 protein: CASSLSSGDEKLFF. Here the CDR3 DNA reads TGCGCCAGCAGCTTATCAAGCGGAGATGAAAAACTGTTTTTT.

This clonotype turned up a few times. V gene TRBV15 combines with J gene TRBJ2-2; TRBD1 aligns across 11 bases. The germline V gene has CDR1 LNHNV and CDR2 YYDKDF (reference sequence). V gave up 4 bases and J gave up 5 bases; unmatched junction bases: 9. The CDR3 length is 17 residues. The CDR3, as DNA: TGTGCCACCAGCACCCGAGGACAGGGGGCGGGGACCGGGGAGCTGTTTTTT. Its translation: CATSTRGQGAGTGELFF.

This clonotype was recorded once. This chain uses TRBV27 with TRBJ2-1; the D gene is possibly TRBD1 (6 bases). Germline V gives CDR1 MNHEY, CDR2 SMNVEV (reference sequence). This CDR3 spans 16 amino acids. Trimming took 7 bases from V and 7 from J, leaving 23 bases between them. As DNA, the CDR3 is TGTGCCAGCACCTCCCCAAGTCGGCAGGGGAAAAATGAGCAGTTCTTC. It encodes CASTSPSRQGKNEQFF.

This clonotype was recorded many times. The chain couples TRBV28 to TRBJ2-7; TRBD2 matches 9 bases. This CDR3 comprises 15 residues. The V segment lost 7 bases and the J segment 6 bases; nucleotides outside the gene matches: 13. Germline V gene data show CDR1 as MDHEN and CDR2 as SYDVKM. CDR3 DNA: TGTGCCAGCACCGGTGGACTAGCGATAGTCGGCGAGCAGTACTTC. This translates into CASTGGLAIVGEQYF. The full variable domain, with the rest looked up from reference TRBV28 and TRBJ2-7, is DVKVTQSSRYLVKRTGEKVFLECVQDMDHENMFWYRQDPGLGLRLIYFSYDVKMKEKGDIPEGYSVSREKKERFSLILESASTNQTSMYLCASTGGLAIVGEQYFGPGTRLTVT.